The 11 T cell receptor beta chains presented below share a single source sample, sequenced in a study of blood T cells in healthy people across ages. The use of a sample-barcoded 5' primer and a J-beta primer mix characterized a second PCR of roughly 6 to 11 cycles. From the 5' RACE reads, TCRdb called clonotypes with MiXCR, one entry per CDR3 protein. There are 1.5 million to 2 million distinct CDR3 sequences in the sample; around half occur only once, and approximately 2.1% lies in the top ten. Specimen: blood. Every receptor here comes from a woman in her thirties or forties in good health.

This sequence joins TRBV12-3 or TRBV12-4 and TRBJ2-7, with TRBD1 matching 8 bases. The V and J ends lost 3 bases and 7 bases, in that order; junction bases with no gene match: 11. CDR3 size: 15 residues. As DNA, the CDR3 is TGTGCCAGCAGTTTCGCCGGGACAGGAAACAATGAGCAGTACTTC. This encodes CASSFAGTGNNEQYF.

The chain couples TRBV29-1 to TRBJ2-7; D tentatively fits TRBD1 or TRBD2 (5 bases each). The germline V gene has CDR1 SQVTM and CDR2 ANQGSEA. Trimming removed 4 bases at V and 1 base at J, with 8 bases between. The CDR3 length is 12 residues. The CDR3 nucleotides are TGCAGCGTTGCCGAGGGGTCCTACGAGCAGTACTTC. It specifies CSVAEGSYEQYF.

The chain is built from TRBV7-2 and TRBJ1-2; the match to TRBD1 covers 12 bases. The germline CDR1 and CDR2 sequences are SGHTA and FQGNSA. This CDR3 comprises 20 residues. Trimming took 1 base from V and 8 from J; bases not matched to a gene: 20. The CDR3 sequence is CASSLGLWGTGGSGRRGYTF. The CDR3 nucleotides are TGTGCCAGCAGCTTAGGTCTGTGGGGGACAGGGGGCTCCGGGCGAAGAGGCTACACCTTC.

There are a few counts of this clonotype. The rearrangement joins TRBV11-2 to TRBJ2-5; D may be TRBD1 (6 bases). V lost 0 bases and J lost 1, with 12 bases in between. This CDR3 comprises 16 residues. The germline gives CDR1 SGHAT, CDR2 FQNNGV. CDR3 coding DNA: TGTGCCAGCAGCTTAGATGGTACAGGGCGCCAAGAGACCCAGTACTTC. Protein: CASSLDGTGRQETQYF.

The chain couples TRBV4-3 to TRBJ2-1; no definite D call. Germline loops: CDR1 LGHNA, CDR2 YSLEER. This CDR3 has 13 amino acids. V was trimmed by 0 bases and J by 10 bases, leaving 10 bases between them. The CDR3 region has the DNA TGCGCCAGCAGCCAAGACCCAACTACCGAGCAGTTCTTC. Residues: CASSQDPTTEQFF.

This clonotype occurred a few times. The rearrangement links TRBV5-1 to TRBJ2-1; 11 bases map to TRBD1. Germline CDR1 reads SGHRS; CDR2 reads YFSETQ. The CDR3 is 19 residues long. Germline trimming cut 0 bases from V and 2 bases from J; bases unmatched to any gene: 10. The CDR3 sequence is CASSLVGQGEGLPYNEQFF. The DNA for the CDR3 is TGCGCCAGCAGCTTGGTGGGACAGGGGGAGGGCCTACCCTACAATGAGCAGTTCTTC. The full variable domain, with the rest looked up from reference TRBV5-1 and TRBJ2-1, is KAGVTQTPRYLIKTRGQQVTLSCSPISGHRSVSWYQQTPGQGLQFLFEYFSETQRNKGNFPGRFSGRQFSNSRSEMNVSTLELGDSALYLCASSLVGQGEGLPYNEQFFGPGTRLTVL.

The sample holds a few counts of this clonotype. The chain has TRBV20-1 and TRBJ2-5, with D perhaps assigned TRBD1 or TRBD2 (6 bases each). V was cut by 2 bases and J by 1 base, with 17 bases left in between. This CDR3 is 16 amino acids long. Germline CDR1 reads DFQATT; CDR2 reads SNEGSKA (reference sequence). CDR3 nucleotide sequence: TGCAGTGCTAGACTGGCGGGACAAGTGTTCCAAGAGACCCAGTACTTC. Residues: CSARLAGQVFQETQYF.

The CDR3 DNA is TGTGCCAGCTCGCCTACCCCTCCTCAAGAGACCCAGTACTTC. Residues: CASSPTPPQETQYF. This rearrangement joins TRBV12-3 or TRBV12-4 to TRBJ2-5; D gene ambiguous. This CDR3 contains 14 residues. V was clipped by 8 bases and J by 2 bases, with 15 bases between them.

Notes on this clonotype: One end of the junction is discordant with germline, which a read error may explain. CDR3 in amino acids: CASTEGASHTTGTQYF. The CDR3 nucleotides read TGTGCCAGCACCGAGGGGGCCAGTCACACTACAGGTACGCAGTATTTT. This chain connects TRBV28 to TRBJ2-3; TRBD1 matches at 7 bases. CDR1 and CDR2 (germline): MDHEN, SYDVKM. The CDR3 totals 16 residues.

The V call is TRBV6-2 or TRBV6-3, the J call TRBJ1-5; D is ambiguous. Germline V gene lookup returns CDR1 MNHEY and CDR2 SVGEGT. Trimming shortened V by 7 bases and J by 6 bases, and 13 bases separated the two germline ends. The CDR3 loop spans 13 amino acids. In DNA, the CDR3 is TGTGCCAGCACCCTCAGTGACGGTCAGCCCCAGCATTTT. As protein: CASTLSDGQPQHF.

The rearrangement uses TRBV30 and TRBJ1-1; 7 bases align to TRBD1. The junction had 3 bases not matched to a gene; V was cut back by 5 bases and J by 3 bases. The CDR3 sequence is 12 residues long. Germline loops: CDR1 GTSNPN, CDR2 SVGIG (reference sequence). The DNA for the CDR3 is TGTGCCTGGGACAGGGTGTACACTGAAGCTTTCTTT. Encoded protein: CAWDRVYTEAFF.